This T cell receptor (beta chain) comes out of a study of T-cell memory formation after mild COVID-19. Findings and limits, study-wide: Among clones peaking at day 37 in the second wave, SARS-CoV-2 specificity remained unconfirmed.

The CDR3 totals 19 residues. V trimming: 4 bases; J trimming: 5 bases; junction bases outside the gene matches: 20. The germline V gene has CDR1 MNHNY and CDR2 SVGAGI (reference sequence). To note about this clonotype: The target antigen is unknown.

From the 5' RACE reads, TCRdb called clonotypes with MiXCR, one entry per CDR3 protein. The repertoire has some 450,000 distinct CDR3 sequences, around 20% of them found once; the top ten carry roughly 8%. The V gene is TRBV6-6, the J gene TRBJ2-7, with TRBD2 matching 10 bases. The sample consisted of PBMCs or a T cell subset sorted from them (not recorded which). The clonotype originates from an adult woman who had mild COVID-19 (a few samples of this study predate the infection). Cell type and time point are not known. CDR3 sequence: CASSSLASGRSPFSNEQYF. The CDR3, as DNA: TGTGCCAGCAGTTCCTTAGCTAGCGGGAGAAGTCCATTTTCTAACGAGCAGTACTTC.